The 10 T cell receptor beta chains in this list originate from one sample, sequenced in a study of long-term antiretroviral therapy in people with HIV. Assay version v3.0 of immunoSEQ was used, and it was run at survey level. The repertoire was sequenced with immunoSEQ multiplex PCR; TCRdb's copy has only in-frame clones and lacks some. The sample has just over 20,000 clones; roughly 78% are singletons. This specimen consisted of unsorted PBMCs, obtained 4.1 years after starting antiretroviral therapy. The receptors come from a woman in her thirties or forties with HIV.

This clone was counted a few times. The chain has TRBV7-9 and TRBJ2-2; TRBD1 is a possible D gene (5 bases). Germline CDR1 is SEHNR and CDR2 is FQNEAQ (reference sequence). Trimming cost V 6 bases and J 9 bases, with 8 bases left between them. The CDR3 has 11 residues. The CDR3 loop is CASSLDRELFF. Written as DNA, the CDR3 is TGTGCCAGCAGTTTGGACAGGGAGCTGTTTTTT. Full variable domain (rest looked up from reference TRBV7-9 and TRBJ2-2): DTGVSQNPRHKITKRGQNVTFRCDPISEHNRLYWYRQTLGQGPEFLTYFQNEAQLEKSRLLSDRFSAERPKGSFSTLEIQRTEQGDSAMYLCASSLDRELFFGEGSRLTVL.

The chain employs TRBV6-5 and TRBJ2-7; either TRBD1 or TRBD2 may supply D (5 bases each). The CDR3 contains 14 residues. Germline CDR1 and CDR2: MNHEY and SVGAGI. V was clipped by 4 bases and J by 2 bases, with 12 bases between them. This CDR3 reads CASSSLGATYEQYF. The CDR3, as DNA: TGTGCCAGCAGTTCCCTCGGGGCTACCTACGAGCAGTACTTC.

The rearrangement links TRBV14 to TRBJ1-1, with a tentative D call TRBD1 (6 bases). The CDR3 loop spans 14 amino acids. V was shortened by 4 bases and J by 1 base, with 10 bases between the two germline ends. The germline V gene encodes CDR1 SGHDN and CDR2 FVKESK. The CDR3 region is CASSLRGGNTEAFF. The CDR3 nucleotides read TGTGCCAGCAGCCTTAGGGGGGGGAACACTGAAGCTTTCTTT.

The table lists this clone with a few counts. This sequence joins TRBV11-2 and TRBJ2-7; 11 nucleotides match TRBD2. V lost 5 bases and J lost 4; bases outside the gene matches: 10. The germline V gene encodes CDR1 SGHAT and CDR2 FQNNGV. The CDR3 is 16 amino acids. The CDR3 DNA reads as TGTGCCAGCAGCGAACTAGCGGGAGTAGGGGCATACGAGCAGTACTTC. Translation: CASSELAGVGAYEQYF.

This sequence joins TRBV18 and TRBJ2-6, with TRBD1 as a possible D gene (5 bases). The germline V gene has CDR1 KGHSH and CDR2 LQKENI. Trimming left V 3 bases short and J 0 bases short, with 12 bases between. CDR3 length: 17 residues. DNA for the CDR3: TGTGCCAGCTCACCTGTAGGGGAATACTCTGGGGCCAACGTCCTGACTTTC. Amino acid sequence: CASSPVGEYSGANVLTF.

A few counts support this clone. The V call is TRBV27, the J call TRBJ1-6, with D unresolved. V was pared by 6 bases and J by 9 bases, with 12 bases between. Germline V gives CDR1 MNHEY, CDR2 SMNVEV (reference sequence). CDR3 length equals 13 residues. The DNA for the CDR3 is TGTGCCAGCAGGCCCCACATTCTTTCACCCCTCCACTTT. It yields the protein CASRPHILSPLHF.

The chain couples TRBV5-1 to TRBJ2-1; a weak D match, TRBD2 (6 bases). Germline CDR1 reads SGHRS; CDR2 reads YFSETQ. V lost 7 bases and J 5 bases, leaving 19 bases between the germline ends. This CDR3 has 15 amino acids. CDR3 in amino acids: CASVLGVGGHNEQFF. The CDR3 DNA sequence: TGCGCCAGCGTATTAGGAGTCGGAGGGCACAATGAGCAGTTCTTC.

CDR3: CASRRGSSYEQYF. The CDR3, as DNA: TGTGCCAGCAGGCGGGGCAGTTCCTACGAGCAGTACTTC. V is TRBV25-1 and J is TRBJ2-7; TRBD2 might be the D (6 bases). The germline V and J ends were trimmed by 6 bases and 1 base, with 10 bases remaining between them. The CDR3 contains 13 residues. Germline loops: CDR1 MGHDK, CDR2 SYGVNS.

This chain uses TRBV30 with TRBJ1-5; possibly TRBD1 for D (5 bases). Germline V CDR1 and CDR2: GTSNPN, SVGIG (reference sequence). This CDR3 has 13 residues. V shed 5 bases and J shed 6 bases, with 14 bases lying between them. The CDR3 bases are TGTGCCTGGGAGGCCAGGGAGGGTCAGCCCCAGCATTTT. This translates into CAWEAREGQPQHF.

The J gene is TRBJ1-5, the V gene TRBV29-1, with 7 bases identical to TRBD1. The CDR3 is 14 amino acids. Germline V gives CDR1 SQVTM, CDR2 ANQGSEA. Unmatched junction bases numbered 9, after V lost 4 bases and J lost 6 bases. CDR3 region: CSVGVGGGGQPQHF. Here the CDR3 DNA reads TGCAGCGTTGGGGTAGGGGGCGGCGGTCAGCCCCAGCATTTT.